These T cell receptor beta chains were read from a single sample in a study of cytomegalovirus exposure and HLA in healthy donors. The protocol was immunoSEQ multiplex PCR, while the TCRdb copy is restricted to in-frame clones and leaves out a portion. The sample spans about 160,000 clones; the ten largest clones claim about 1.2%. Sequencing input: PBMCs. The receptors stem from a woman aged 55-70 years in good health and CMV-seronegative. CDR3s include the opening cysteine and the closing phenylalanine or tryptophan. D genes are given only for firm matches.

j_call v_call d_call cdr3_aa cdr3_nt
TRBJ1-1 TRBV5-6 NA CASSGMTGVDTEAFF TGTGCCAGCAGCGGAATGACAGGTGTGGACACTGAAGCTTTCTTT
TRBJ1-4 TRBV18 TRBD1 CASRPGQINEKLFF TGTGCCAGCCGGCCGGGACAGATTAATGAAAAACTGTTTTTT
TRBJ2-1 TRBV15 TRBD1 CATSLGQGDSQFF TGTGCCACCAGCCTCGGACAGGGGGATTCGCAGTTCTTC
TRBJ1-1 TRBV25-1 NA CASSEPRQGDTEAFF TGTGCCAGCAGTGAACCCCGGCAGGGCGACACTGAAGCTTTCTTT
TRBJ2-1 TRBV7-9 TRBD2 CALKGGSNEQFF TGTGCCCTCAAAGGCGGGAGCAATGAGCAGTTCTTC
TRBJ2-1 TRBV6-5 TRBD1 CASSSTGIQYNEQFF TGTGCCAGCAGTTCGACAGGGATTCAGTACAATGAGCAGTTCTTC
TRBJ1-1 TRBV6-1 NA CASSAQRGGNTEAFF TGTGCCAGCAGTGCACAGAGGGGGGGGAACACTGAAGCTTTCTTT
TRBJ1-5 TRBV7-9 NA CASSLGAAGHQPQHF TGTGCCAGCAGCTTAGGGGCGGCGGGGCATCAGCCCCAGCATTTT
TRBJ2-7 TRBV6-6 NA CASSYYAGQTYEQYF TGTGCCAGCAGTTACTACGCCGGACAGACCTACGAGCAGTACTTC
TRBJ2-3 TRBV5-1 NA CASSLGIDTQYF TGCGCCAGCAGCTTGGGTATTGATACGCAGTATTTT
TRBJ2-1 TRBV14 NA CASGSGNEQFF TGTGCCAGCGGAAGCGGAAATGAGCAGTTCTTC
TRBJ1-1 TRBV18 TRBD1 CASSPAGTVNTEAFF TGTGCCAGCTCACCTGCCGGGACAGTGAACACTGAAGCTTTCTTT
TRBJ2-3 TRBV7-3 TRBD2 CASSLGSGVADTQYF TGTGCCAGCAGCTTAGGAAGCGGGGTCGCGGATACGCAGTATTTT
TRBJ1-4 TRBV15 NA CATSNHSGRKKLFF TGTGCCACCAGCAATCACAGCGGTCGAAAAAAACTGTTTTTT
TRBJ2-5 TRBV4-1 NA CASSQAETQYF TGCGCCAGCAGCCAGGCAGAGACCCAGTACTTC
TRBJ1-2 TRBV27 NA CASKNPSGGYTF TGTGCCAGCAAAAACCCCTCAGGCGGCTACACCTTC
TRBJ2-3 TRBV10-3 TRBD2 CAISGKREGPRSTDTQYF TGTGCCATCAGTGGCAAGCGGGAGGGACCTCGTAGCACAGATACGCAGTATTTT